This TCR beta chain was captured in a study of graft-versus-host responses after intestinal transplantation. Study background: Anti-thymocyte globulin was used for induction in all recipients, who then took tacrolimus and steroids for approximately 3 years. Findings and limits, study-wide: Recipient marrow contained GvH clones, some of which appeared first in ileum or blood. Early declines in HvG clones that occurred post-transplant were associated with peak circulating GvH clone levels.

Trimming stripped 3 bases from V and 4 bases from J, with 9 bases between. This CDR3 has 12 amino acids. The V gene's germline CDR1 is SQVTM and CDR2 ANQGSEA. A word on this clone: Its specificity is unknown.

The protocol was immunoSEQ multiplex PCR, while the TCRdb copy is restricted to in-frame clones and leaves out a portion. The table has about 130,000 clones, 80% to 95% seen once. The TCR sequence derives from a human donor who received an intestinal transplant. Source: unstimulated CD4+ T cells sorted from spleen or lymph node cells, taken before intestinal transplant. This chain joins TRBV29-1 and TRBJ1-2; the D gene is possibly TRBD1 (5 bases). This CDR3 reads CSVEGGGYGYTF. CDR3 DNA: TGCAGCGTTGAGGGGGGTGGCTATGGCTACACCTTC.